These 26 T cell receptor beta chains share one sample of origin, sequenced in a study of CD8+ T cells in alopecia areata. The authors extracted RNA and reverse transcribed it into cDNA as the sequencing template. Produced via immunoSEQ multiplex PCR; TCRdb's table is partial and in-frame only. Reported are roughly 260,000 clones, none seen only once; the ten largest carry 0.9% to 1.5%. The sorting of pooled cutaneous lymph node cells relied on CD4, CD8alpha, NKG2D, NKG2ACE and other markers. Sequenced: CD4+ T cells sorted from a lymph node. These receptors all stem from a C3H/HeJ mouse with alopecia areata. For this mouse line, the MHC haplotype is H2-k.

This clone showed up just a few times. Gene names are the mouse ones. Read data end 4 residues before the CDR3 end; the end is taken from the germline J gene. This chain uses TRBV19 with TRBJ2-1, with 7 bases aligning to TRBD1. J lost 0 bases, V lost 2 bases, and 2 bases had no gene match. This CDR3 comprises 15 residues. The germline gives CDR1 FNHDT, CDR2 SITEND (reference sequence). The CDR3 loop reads CASSMGTANYAEQFF. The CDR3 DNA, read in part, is TGTGCCAGCAGTATGGGGACAGCTAACTATGCT.

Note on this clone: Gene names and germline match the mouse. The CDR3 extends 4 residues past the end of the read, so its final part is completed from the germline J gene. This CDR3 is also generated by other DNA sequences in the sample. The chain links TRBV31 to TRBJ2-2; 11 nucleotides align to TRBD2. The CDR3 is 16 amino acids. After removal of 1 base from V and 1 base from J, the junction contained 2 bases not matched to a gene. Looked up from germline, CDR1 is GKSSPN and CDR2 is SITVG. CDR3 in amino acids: CAWSPGTGGNTGQLYF. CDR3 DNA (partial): TGTGCCTGGAGTCCAGGGACTGGGGGAAACACCGGG.

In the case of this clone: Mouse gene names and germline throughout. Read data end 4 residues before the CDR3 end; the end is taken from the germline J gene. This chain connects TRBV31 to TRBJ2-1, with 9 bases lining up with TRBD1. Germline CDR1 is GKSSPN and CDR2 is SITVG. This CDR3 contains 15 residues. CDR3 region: CAWSLMGQGVAEQFF. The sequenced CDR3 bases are TGTGCCTGGAGTCTTATGGGACAGGGTGTGGCT.

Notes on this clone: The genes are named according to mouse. The DNA read from the CDR3 is TGCACCTGCAGTGCACAGGGGTGGGGGGCAGAA. Encoded protein: CTCSAQGWGAE. The complete CDR3 reads CTCSAQGWGAETLYF. This rearrangement joins TRBV1 to TRBJ2-3, with D possibly being TRBD1 or TRBD2 (6 bases each). The read gets to within 4 residues of the CDR3 end, and the germline J gene fills in the rest. The germline V gene encodes CDR1 NSQYPW and CDR2 LRSPGD (reference sequence). Deletions cut 2 bases from V and 3 bases from J, with 12 bases between. This CDR3 comprises 15 residues.

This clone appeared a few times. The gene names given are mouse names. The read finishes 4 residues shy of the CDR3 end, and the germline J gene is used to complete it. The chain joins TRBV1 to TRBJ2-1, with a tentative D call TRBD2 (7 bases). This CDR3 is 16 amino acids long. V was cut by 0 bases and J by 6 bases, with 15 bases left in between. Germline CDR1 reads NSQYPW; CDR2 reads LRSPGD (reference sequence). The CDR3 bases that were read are TGCACCTGCAGTGCAGAGGGAAGGGGGGCTTTTGCT. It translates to CTCSAEGRGAFA. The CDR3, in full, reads CTCSAEGRGAFAEQFF.

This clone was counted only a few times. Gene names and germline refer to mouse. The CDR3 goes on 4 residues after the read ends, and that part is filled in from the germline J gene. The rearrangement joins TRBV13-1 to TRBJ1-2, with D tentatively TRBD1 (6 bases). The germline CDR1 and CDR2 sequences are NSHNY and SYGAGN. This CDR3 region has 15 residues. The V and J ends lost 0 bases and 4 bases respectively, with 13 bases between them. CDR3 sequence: CASSDARGAPSDYTF. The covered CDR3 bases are TGTGCCAGCAGTGATGCAAGGGGGGCGCCCTCC.

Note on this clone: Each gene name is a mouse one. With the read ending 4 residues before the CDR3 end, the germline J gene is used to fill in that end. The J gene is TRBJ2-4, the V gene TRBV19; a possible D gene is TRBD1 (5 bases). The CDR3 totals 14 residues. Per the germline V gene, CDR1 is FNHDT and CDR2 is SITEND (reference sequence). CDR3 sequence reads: CASSIRGERNTLYF. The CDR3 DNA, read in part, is TGTGCCAGCAGTATAAGGGGAGAGAGAAAC. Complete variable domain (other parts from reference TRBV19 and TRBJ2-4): GGIITQTPKFLIGQEGQKLTLKCQQNFNHDTMYWYRQDSGKGLRLIYYSITENDLQKGDLSEGYDASREKKSSFSLTVTSAQKNEMAVFLCASSIRGERNTLYFGAGTRLSVL.

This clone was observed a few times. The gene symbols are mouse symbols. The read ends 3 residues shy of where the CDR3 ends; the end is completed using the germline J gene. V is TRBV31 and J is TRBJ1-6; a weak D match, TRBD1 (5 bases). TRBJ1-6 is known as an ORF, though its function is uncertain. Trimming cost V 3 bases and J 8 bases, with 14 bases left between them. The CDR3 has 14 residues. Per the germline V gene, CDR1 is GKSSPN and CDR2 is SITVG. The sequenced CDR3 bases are TGTGCCTGGAGACGACAGCCCATGGATTCGCCC. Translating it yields CAWRRQPMDSP. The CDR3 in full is CAWRRQPMDSPLYF.

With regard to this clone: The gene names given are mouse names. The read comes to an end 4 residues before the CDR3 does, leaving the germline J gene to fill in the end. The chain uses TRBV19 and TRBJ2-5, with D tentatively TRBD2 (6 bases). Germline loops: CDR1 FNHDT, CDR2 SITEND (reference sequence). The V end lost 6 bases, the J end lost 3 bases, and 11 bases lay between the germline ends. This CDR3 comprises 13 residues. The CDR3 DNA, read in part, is TGTGCCAGCACCGGTTGGGGGCAAGAC. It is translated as CASTGWGQD. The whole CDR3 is CASTGWGQDTQYF.

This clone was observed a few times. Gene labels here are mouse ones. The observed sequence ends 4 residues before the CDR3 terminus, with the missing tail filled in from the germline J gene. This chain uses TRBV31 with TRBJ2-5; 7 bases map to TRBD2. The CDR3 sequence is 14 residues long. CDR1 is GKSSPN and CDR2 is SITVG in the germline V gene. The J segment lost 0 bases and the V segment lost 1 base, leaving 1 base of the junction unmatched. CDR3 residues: CAWSRLGNQDTQYF. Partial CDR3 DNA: TGTGCCTGGAGTCGACTGGGAAACCAAGAC.

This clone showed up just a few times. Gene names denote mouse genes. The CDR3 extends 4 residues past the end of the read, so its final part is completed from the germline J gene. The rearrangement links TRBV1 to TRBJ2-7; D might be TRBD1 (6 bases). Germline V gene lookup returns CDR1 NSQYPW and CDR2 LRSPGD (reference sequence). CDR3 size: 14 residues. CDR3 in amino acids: CTCSDPGQIYEQYF. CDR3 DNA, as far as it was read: TGCACCTGCAGTGACCCGGGACAAATTTAT.

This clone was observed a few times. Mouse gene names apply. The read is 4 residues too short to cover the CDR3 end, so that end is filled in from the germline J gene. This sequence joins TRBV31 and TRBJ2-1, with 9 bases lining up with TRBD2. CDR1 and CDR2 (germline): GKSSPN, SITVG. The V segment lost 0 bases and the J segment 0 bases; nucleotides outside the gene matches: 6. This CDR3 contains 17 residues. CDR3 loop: CAWSLEAGGGNYAEQFF. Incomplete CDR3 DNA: TGTGCCTGGAGTCTAGAGGCTGGGGGGGGTAACTATGCT.

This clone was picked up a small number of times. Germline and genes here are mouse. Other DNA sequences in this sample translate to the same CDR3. The CDR3 DNA, read in part, is TGTGCCAGCAGTGGGACTTCTCAAAAC. The encoded protein is CASSGTSQN. The entire CDR3 protein reads CASSGTSQNTLYF. This chain joins TRBV13-1 and TRBJ2-4; maybe TRBD2 (5 bases). The read falls 4 residues short of the CDR3 end, and the missing part is taken from the germline J gene. This CDR3 is 13 amino acids long. CDR1 is NSHNY and CDR2 is SYGAGN in the germline V gene. Trimming shortened V by 3 bases and J by 2 bases, and 7 bases separated the two germline ends.

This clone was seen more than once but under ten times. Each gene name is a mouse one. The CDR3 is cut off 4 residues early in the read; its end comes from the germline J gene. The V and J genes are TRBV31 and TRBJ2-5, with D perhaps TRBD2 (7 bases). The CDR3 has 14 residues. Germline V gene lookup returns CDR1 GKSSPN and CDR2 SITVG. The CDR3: CAWSRGARKDTQYF. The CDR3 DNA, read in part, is TGTGCCTGGAGTCGGGGGGCGCGAAAAGAC.

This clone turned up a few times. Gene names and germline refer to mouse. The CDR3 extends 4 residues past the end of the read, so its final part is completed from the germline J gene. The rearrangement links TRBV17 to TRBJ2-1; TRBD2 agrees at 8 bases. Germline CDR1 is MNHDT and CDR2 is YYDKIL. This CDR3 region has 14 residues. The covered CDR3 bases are TGTGCTAGCAGTAGCTGGGGGGTAGGAGCT. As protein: CASSSWGVGA. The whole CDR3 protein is CASSSWGVGAEQFF.

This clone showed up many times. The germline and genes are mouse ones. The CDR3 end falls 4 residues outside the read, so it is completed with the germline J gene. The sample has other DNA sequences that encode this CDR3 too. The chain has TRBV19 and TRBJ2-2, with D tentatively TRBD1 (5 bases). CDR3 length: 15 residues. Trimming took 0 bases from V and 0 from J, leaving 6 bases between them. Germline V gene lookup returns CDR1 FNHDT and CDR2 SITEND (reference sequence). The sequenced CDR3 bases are TGTGCCAGCAGTATAGGGACAACAAACACCGGG. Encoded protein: CASSIGTTNTG. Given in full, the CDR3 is CASSIGTTNTGQLYF.

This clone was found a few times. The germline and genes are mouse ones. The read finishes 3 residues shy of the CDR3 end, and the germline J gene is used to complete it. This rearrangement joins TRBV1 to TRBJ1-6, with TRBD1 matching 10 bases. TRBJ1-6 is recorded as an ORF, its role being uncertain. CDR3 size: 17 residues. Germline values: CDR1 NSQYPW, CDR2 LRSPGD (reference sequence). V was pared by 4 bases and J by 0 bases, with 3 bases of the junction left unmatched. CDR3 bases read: TGCACCTGCAGTGTGGACAGGGGGAATTCCTATAATTCGCCC. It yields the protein CTCSVDRGNSYNSP. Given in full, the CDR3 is CTCSVDRGNSYNSPLYF.

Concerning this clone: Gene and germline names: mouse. CDR3 protein: CASSDGLGGETLYF. The sequenced CDR3 bases are TGTGCCAGCAGTGATGGACTGGGGGGAGAA. The chain links TRBV13-3 to TRBJ2-3; 10 positions agree with TRBD2. The read finishes 4 residues shy of the CDR3 end, and the germline J gene is used to complete it. CDR3 size: 14 residues. The germline V gene has CDR1 NNHDY and CDR2 SYVADS.

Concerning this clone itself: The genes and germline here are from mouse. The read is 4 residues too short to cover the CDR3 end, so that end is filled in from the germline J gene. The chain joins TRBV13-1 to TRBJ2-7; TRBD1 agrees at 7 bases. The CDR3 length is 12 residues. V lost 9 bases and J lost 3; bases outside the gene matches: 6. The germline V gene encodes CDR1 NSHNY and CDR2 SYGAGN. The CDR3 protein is CAIGGQFYEQYF. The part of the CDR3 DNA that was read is TGTGCCATCGGGGGACAGTTCTAT.

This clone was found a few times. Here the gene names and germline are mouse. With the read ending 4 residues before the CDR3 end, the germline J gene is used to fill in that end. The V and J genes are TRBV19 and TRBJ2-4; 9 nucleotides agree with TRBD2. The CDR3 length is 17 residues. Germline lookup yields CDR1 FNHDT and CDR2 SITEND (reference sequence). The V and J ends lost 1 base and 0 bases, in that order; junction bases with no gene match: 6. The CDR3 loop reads CASSINWGGNSQNTLYF. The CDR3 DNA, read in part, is TGTGCCAGCAGTATAAATTGGGGGGGCAATAGTCAAAAC.

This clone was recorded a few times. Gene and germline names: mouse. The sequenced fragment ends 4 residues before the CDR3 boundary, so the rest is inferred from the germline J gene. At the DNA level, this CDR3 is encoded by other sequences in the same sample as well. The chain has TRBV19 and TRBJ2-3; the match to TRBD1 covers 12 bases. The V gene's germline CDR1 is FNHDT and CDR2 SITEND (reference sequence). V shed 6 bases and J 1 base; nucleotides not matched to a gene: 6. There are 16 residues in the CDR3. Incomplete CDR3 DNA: TGTGCCAGCACCAGGGACAGGGGGCGCGGTGCAGAA. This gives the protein CASTRDRGRGAE. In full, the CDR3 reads CASTRDRGRGAETLYF.

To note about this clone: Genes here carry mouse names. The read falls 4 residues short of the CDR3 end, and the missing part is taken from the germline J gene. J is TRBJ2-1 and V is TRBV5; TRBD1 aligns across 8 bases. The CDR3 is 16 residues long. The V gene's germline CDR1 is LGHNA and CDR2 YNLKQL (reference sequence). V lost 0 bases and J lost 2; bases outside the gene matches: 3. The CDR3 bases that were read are TGTGCCAGCAGCCAAGACAGGGGGCGCGACTATGCT. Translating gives CASSQDRGRDYA. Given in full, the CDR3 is CASSQDRGRDYAEQFF.

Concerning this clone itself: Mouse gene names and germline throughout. CDR3 DNA (partial): TGTGCTAGCAGAGACTGGAACACCGGG. This encodes CASRDWNTG. The full CDR3 reads CASRDWNTGQLYF. The rearrangement uses TRBV17 and TRBJ2-2, with D tentatively TRBD2 (6 bases). The CDR3 end lies 4 residues beyond the end of the read and is filled in from the germline J gene. Germline V lookup: CDR1 MNHDT, CDR2 YYDKIL. V lost 6 bases, J lost 2 bases, and 7 bases lay in between. This CDR3 comprises 13 residues.

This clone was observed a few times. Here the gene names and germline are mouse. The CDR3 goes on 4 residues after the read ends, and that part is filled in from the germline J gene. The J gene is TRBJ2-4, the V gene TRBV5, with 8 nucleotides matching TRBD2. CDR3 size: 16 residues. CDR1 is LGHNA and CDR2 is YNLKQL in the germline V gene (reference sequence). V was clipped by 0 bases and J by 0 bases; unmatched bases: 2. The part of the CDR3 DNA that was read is TGTGCCAGCAGCCAAGAGGGGGGGCGAAGTCAAAAC. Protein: CASSQEGGRSQN. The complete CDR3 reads CASSQEGGRSQNTLYF.

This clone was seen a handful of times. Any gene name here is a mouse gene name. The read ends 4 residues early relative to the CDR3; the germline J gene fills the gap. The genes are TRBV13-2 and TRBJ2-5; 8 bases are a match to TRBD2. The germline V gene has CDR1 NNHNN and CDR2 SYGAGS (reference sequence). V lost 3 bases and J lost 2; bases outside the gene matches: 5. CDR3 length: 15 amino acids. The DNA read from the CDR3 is TGTGCCAGCGGTGGCCACTGGGGGCCCCAAGAC. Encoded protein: CASGGHWGPQD. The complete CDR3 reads CASGGHWGPQDTQYF.

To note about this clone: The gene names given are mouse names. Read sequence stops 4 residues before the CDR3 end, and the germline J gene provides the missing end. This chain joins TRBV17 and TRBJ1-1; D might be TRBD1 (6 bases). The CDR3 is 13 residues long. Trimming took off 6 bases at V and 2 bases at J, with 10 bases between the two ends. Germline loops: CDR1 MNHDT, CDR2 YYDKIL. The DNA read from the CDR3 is TGTGCTAGCAGGACGGGACACAACACA. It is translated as CASRTGHNT. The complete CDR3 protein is CASRTGHNTEVFF.